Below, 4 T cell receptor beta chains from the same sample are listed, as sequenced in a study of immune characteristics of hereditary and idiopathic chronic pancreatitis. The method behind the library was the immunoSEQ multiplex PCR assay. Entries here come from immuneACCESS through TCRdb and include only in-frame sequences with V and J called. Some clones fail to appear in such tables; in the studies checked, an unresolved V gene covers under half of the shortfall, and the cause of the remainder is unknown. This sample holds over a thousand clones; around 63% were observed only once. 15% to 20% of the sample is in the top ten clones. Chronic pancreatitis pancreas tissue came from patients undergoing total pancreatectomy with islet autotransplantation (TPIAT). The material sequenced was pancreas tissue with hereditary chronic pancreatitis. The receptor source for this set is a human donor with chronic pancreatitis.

The CDR3 is CASRSDRGDTEAFF. DNA for the CDR3: TGTGCCAGCAGGAGTGACAGGGGGGACACTGAAGCTTTCTTT. The V gene is TRBV2, the J gene TRBJ1-1, with TRBD1 identical over 9 bases. Per germline, CDR1 SNHLY and CDR2 FYNNEI. The J segment lost 3 bases and the V segment lost 6 bases, leaving 5 bases of the junction unmatched. The CDR3 loop spans 14 amino acids.

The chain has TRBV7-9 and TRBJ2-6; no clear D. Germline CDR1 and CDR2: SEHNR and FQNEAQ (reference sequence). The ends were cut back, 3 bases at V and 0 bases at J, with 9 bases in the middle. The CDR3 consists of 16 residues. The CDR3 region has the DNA TGTGCCAGCAGCTTGCCTGAAGTCTCTGGGGCCAACGTCCTGACTTTC. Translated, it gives CASSLPEVSGANVLTF.

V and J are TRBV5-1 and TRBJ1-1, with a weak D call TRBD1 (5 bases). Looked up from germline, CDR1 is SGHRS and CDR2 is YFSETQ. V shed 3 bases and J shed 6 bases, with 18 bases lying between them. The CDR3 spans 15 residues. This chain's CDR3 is CASSSPGRPPSEAFF. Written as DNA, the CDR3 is TGCGCCAGCAGCTCCCCGGGACGCCCCCCATCTGAAGCTTTCTTT.

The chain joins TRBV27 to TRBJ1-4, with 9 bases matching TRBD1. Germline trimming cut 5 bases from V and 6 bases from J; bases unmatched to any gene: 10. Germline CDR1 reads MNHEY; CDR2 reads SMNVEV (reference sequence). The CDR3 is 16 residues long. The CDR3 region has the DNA TGTGCCAGCAGTATACTCCCGGGACAGGGACATGAAAAACTGTTTTTT. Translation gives CASSILPGQGHEKLFF. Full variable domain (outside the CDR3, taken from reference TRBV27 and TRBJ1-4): EAQVTQNPRYLITVTGKKLTVTCSQNMNHEYMSWYRQDPGLGLRQIYYSMNVEVTDKGDVPEGYKVSRKEKRNFPLILESPSPNQTSLYFCASSILPGQGHEKLFFGSGTQLSVL.